The T cell receptor (beta chain) described here comes from a study of OX40 agonist ivuxolimab in advanced cancers. Overall study findings and caveats: Still undetermined is the antigen specificity of the expanded peripheral T cells.

This clone was recorded once. What it recognizes is unknown. The CDR3 is 14 residues long. V lost 7 bases, J lost 4 bases, and 13 bases lay in between. Per germline, CDR1 MNHEY and CDR2 SVGAGI. Generated by immunoSEQ multiplex PCR, the TCRdb table keeps only in-frame clones and is missing some. The sample has 95,000 to 150,000 clones; 80% to 95% are singletons. This TCR came from an adult with an advanced solid tumor such as melanoma, head and neck, liver or kidney cancer. The V and J genes are TRBV6-5 and TRBJ1-4; D not certain. This sample comprised CD4+ or CD8+ T cells sorted from blood, obtained in a trial of the OX40 agonist ivuxolimab. The CDR3 reads CASIGSRDNEKLFF. CDR3 coding DNA: TGTGCCAGCATCGGGTCGAGGGATAATGAAAAACTGTTTTTT.